A single sample gave rise to the 22 T cell receptor beta chains below, sequenced in a study of cytomegalovirus exposure and HLA in healthy donors. Use of 60 Vbeta and 13 Jbeta primers characterized the PCR. The table came from immunoSEQ multiplex PCR; TCRdb's copy has only in-frame clones and leaves some out. This sample yields under 150,000 clones, of which about 68% are seen a single time; more than 3.5% belongs to the top ten. The sample comprised PBMCs. The receptors shown here come from a woman aged 40 to 50 in good health and CMV-seropositive.

V is TRBV18 and J is TRBJ1-1, with D tentatively TRBD1 (5 bases). There are 14 residues in the CDR3. V shed 3 bases and J shed 0 bases, with 8 bases lying between them. CDR1 is KGHSH, CDR2 LQKENI, per germline. In DNA form, the CDR3 reads TGTGCCAGCTCACCTCTGACAGTGAACACTGAAGCTTTCTTT. Encoded protein: CASSPLTVNTEAFF.

The table lists this clone with many counts. The rearrangement joins TRBV2 to TRBJ2-1; tentative D call: TRBD1 (6 bases). Trimming removed 9 bases at V and 4 bases at J, with 13 bases between. Germline CDR1 SNHLY, CDR2 FYNNEI. The CDR3 length is 13 residues. CDR3 sequence reads: CASIQDSYNEQFF. DNA of the CDR3: TGTGCCAGTATACAGGACAGTTACAATGAGCAGTTCTTC.

The chain links TRBV2 to TRBJ1-5; D is possibly TRBD1 (5 bases). Germline V gene lookup returns CDR1 SNHLY and CDR2 FYNNEI. V was pared by 6 bases and J by 4 bases, with 13 bases between. The CDR3 is 14 amino acids. This CDR3 reads CASRGAQQNQPQHF. CDR3 bases: TGTGCCAGCAGAGGGGCACAGCAAAATCAGCCCCAGCATTTT.

The chain combines TRBV6-1 with TRBJ2-4, with 13 bases matching TRBD2. V gave up 3 bases and J gave up 3 bases; unmatched junction bases: 11. The germline V gene encodes CDR1 MNHNS and CDR2 SASEGT. This CDR3 is 19 amino acids long. The CDR3 DNA reads as TGTGCCAGCAGTGACCGGACTAGCGGGAGAACGGGGTACAAAAACATTCAGTACTTC. Residues: CASSDRTSGRTGYKNIQYF.

The genes are TRBV5-1 and TRBJ2-1; 8 bases agree with TRBD2. CDR1 SGHRS and CDR2 YFSETQ come from the germline V gene. The CDR3 sequence is 14 residues long. V lost 0 bases to trimming and J lost 10 bases; unmatched junction nucleotides: 6. The CDR3 spells CASSLVGLAREQFF. The CDR3 bases are TGCGCCAGCAGCTTGGTAGGACTAGCACGGGAGCAGTTCTTC.

The chain links TRBV7-2 to TRBJ2-4; D may be TRBD2 (7 bases). The CDR3 is made up of 13 amino acids. The germline CDR1 and CDR2 sequences are SGHTA and FQGNSA. V gave up 3 bases and J gave up 8 bases, with 11 bases separating them. CDR3 region: CASSFGGPDIQYF. Written as DNA, the CDR3 is TGTGCCAGCAGCTTCGGGGGGCCCGACATTCAGTACTTC.

The sample holds a few counts of this clone. The V and J genes are TRBV11-2 and TRBJ1-3; 8 bases line up with TRBD1. CDR1 SGHAT and CDR2 FQNNGV come from the germline V gene. The CDR3 contains 16 residues. With 2 bases clipped from V and 4 bases from J, the junction kept 7 bases outside the gene matches. CDR3 DNA: TGTGCCAGCAGCTTATTCACAGGGGGTTCAGGAAACACCATATATTTT. It specifies CASSLFTGGSGNTIYF.

In this sample, this clone turned up a few times. V is TRBV10-3 and J is TRBJ2-7; 7 nucleotides match TRBD1. CDR3 length equals 14 residues. Germline lookup yields CDR1 ENHRY and CDR2 SYGVKD. J lost 6 bases, V lost 1 base, and 6 bases had no gene match. CDR3 loop: CAISEFGQDGEQYF. The CDR3 DNA sequence: TGTGCCATCAGTGAGTTCGGACAGGACGGCGAGCAGTACTTC.

The chain joins TRBV7-2 to TRBJ2-7; no firm D call. The CDR3 has 13 residues. Germline V gives CDR1 SGHTA, CDR2 FQGNSA. V gave up 5 bases and J gave up 3 bases, with 11 bases separating them. The CDR3 DNA reads as TGTGCCAGCAGCAATACTCCCGGCTACGAGCAGTACTTC. Translated: CASSNTPGYEQYF. Full variable domain (remainder filled in from reference TRBV7-2 and TRBJ2-7): GAGVSQSPSNKVTEKGKDVELRCDPISGHTALYWYRQSLGQGLEFLIYFQGNSAPDKSGLPSDRFSAERTGGSVSTLTIQRTQQEDSAVYLCASSNTPGYEQYFGPGTRLTVT.

The chain has TRBV5-1 and TRBJ2-1; D might be TRBD1 (6 bases). Germline CDR1 is SGHRS and CDR2 is YFSETQ. V was pared by 0 bases and J by 4 bases, with 8 bases between. CDR3 size: 14 residues. CDR3 protein: CASSLVQGYNEQFF. CDR3 DNA: TGCGCCAGCAGCTTGGTTCAGGGGTACAATGAGCAGTTCTTC. Combining the CDR3 with reference TRBV5-1 and TRBJ2-1 gives the whole variable domain KAGVTQTPRYLIKTRGQQVTLSCSPISGHRSVSWYQQTPGQGLQFLFEYFSETQRNKGNFPGRFSGRQFSNSRSEMNVSTLELGDSALYLCASSLVQGYNEQFFGPGTRLTVL.

The chain has TRBV5-4 and TRBJ2-2, with TRBD1 as a possible D gene (5 bases). V lost 0 bases to trimming and J lost 2 bases, with 8 bases between them. In germline, CDR1 is SGHNT, CDR2 YYREEE (reference sequence). There are 15 residues in the CDR3. For the CDR3, the DNA is TGTGCCAGCAGCTTGGTTACAGGAAACACCGGGGAGCTGTTTTTT. This gives the protein CASSLVTGNTGELFF.

The V gene is TRBV11-2, the J gene TRBJ2-5; tentatively, D is TRBD1 (6 bases). This CDR3 spans 13 amino acids. With 4 bases removed from V and 6 bases from J, the gap between germline ends came to 12 bases. Germline CDR1 reads SGHAT; CDR2 reads FQNNGV. CDR3 sequence: CASSSGQLQTQYF. The CDR3 region has the DNA TGTGCCAGCAGCTCCGGACAGCTGCAGACCCAGTACTTC.

The chain links TRBV14 to TRBJ1-1; D is perhaps TRBD1 (6 bases). Germline V CDR1 and CDR2: SGHDN, FVKESK. V was trimmed by 0 bases and J by 7 bases, leaving 21 bases between them. The CDR3 consists of 17 residues. The CDR3 sequence: CASSQDWGQGGHFEAFF. The CDR3 DNA reads TGTGCCAGCAGCCAAGATTGGGGACAAGGAGGTCACTTTGAAGCTTTCTTT.

V and J are TRBV19 and TRBJ2-1, with 14 bases that match TRBD2. In germline, CDR1 is LNHDA, CDR2 SQIVND (reference sequence). The CDR3 has 15 amino acids. The V segment lost 3 bases and the J segment 6 bases; nucleotides outside the gene matches: 1. CDR3 in amino acids: CASSIGTSGGNEQFF. DNA of the CDR3: TGTGCCAGTAGTATCGGGACTAGCGGGGGCAATGAGCAGTTCTTC.

The chain recombines TRBV30 with TRBJ1-6, with D hard to call. From germline, CDR1 is GTSNPN and CDR2 SVGIG (reference sequence). V dropped 2 bases and J dropped 1 base, with 9 bases sitting between them. CDR3 length: 15 amino acids. The CDR3 sequence: CAWSSEGSYNSPLHF. The DNA for the CDR3 is TGTGCCTGGAGTAGTGAGGGTTCCTATAATTCACCCCTCCACTTT.

The V call is TRBV4-1, the J call TRBJ1-5; a weak D match, TRBD1 (5 bases). There are 19 residues in the CDR3. The germline gives CDR1 MGHRA, CDR2 YSYEKL. Trimming took off 4 bases at V and 4 bases at J, with 26 bases between the two ends. CDR3: CASSPQENLGGGFNQPQHF. In nucleotides, the CDR3 is TGCGCCAGCAGCCCACAGGAAAACCTCGGAGGAGGGTTTAATCAGCCCCAGCATTTT.

This chain links TRBV5-1 with TRBJ1-2; tentative D call: TRBD1 (6 bases). V lost 2 bases to trimming and J lost 13 bases, with 18 bases between them. The V gene's germline CDR1 is SGHRS and CDR2 YFSETQ. There are 13 residues in the CDR3. CDR3 sequence reads: CASSFQSRGDSTF. CDR3 nucleotide sequence: TGCGCCAGCAGCTTCCAATCCAGGGGCGACTCCACCTTC.

The chain joins TRBV9 to TRBJ2-1; TRBD2 aligns across 12 bases. The CDR3 covers 16 residues. With V trimmed by 2 bases and J by 5 bases, 5 bases remained unmatched. Per the germline V gene, CDR1 is SGDLS and CDR2 is YYNGEE. This chain's CDR3 is CASSVPTSGGNNEQFF. Here the CDR3 DNA reads TGTGCCAGCAGCGTTCCGACTAGCGGGGGTAACAATGAGCAGTTCTTC.

The rearrangement joins TRBV11-2 to TRBJ2-1, with a weak D call TRBD2 (7 bases). Trimming stripped 0 bases from V and 6 bases from J, with 15 bases between. The CDR3 totals 16 residues. The germline V gene encodes CDR1 SGHAT and CDR2 FQNNGV. This chain's CDR3 is CASSLDVRGAFNEQFF. CDR3 nucleotide sequence: TGTGCCAGCAGCTTAGATGTCCGGGGGGCCTTCAATGAGCAGTTCTTC.

The chain joins TRBV4-3 to TRBJ1-3, with D unclear. Germline V lookup: CDR1 LGHNA, CDR2 YSLEER. CDR3 length equals 15 residues. The V gene lost 3 bases and the J gene lost 0 bases, with 9 bases spanning the gap. The CDR3 region is CASSQGLVSGNTIYF. For the CDR3, the DNA is TGCGCCAGCAGCCAGGGCCTTGTCTCTGGAAACACCATATATTTT.

This clone was detected only a few times. The chain combines TRBV2 with TRBJ2-3; D possibly corresponds to TRBD2 (5 bases). Germline CDR1 is SNHLY and CDR2 is FYNNEI. The CDR3 contains 15 residues. V was shortened by 6 bases and J by 3 bases, with 16 bases between the two germline ends. The chain's CDR3 is CASREEASFTDTQYF. In DNA, the CDR3 is TGTGCCAGCAGGGAGGAGGCTAGCTTTACAGATACGCAGTATTTT.

The chain has TRBV30 and TRBJ1-2; possibly TRBD1 for D (5 bases). The CDR3 has 14 residues. The V end was cut by 3 bases, the J end by 5 bases, with 16 bases between. Per the germline V gene, CDR1 is GTSNPN and CDR2 is SVGIG (reference sequence). The CDR3 here is CAWSMGGLRYGYTF. In DNA, the CDR3 is TGTGCCTGGAGCATGGGGGGGTTGAGATATGGCTACACCTTC. Drawing the rest from reference TRBV30 and TRBJ1-2, the complete variable domain is SQTIHQWPATLVQPVGSPLSLECTVEGTSNPNLYWYRQAAGRGLQLLFYSVGIGQISSEVPQNLSASRPQDRQFILSSKKLLLSDSGFYLCAWSMGGLRYGYTFGSGTRLTVV.